Following are 15 T cell receptor beta chains from one sample sequenced in a study of control samples from healthy donors and cancer patients. Libraries were prepared by immunoSEQ multiplex PCR; TCRdb keeps only in-frame clonotypes and omits some of them. The repertoire holds 150,000 to 200,000 clones, with approximately 93% as singletons. Sequencing was done on a sample of blood. All receptors derive from a woman between 40 and 55 years old in good health.

This chain links TRBV7-3 with TRBJ1-2, with no clear D. CDR1 is SGHTA, CDR2 FQGTGA, per germline. The CDR3 loop spans 13 amino acids. V was clipped by 5 bases and J by 4 bases, with 11 bases between them. The CDR3 is CASSPQTGYGYTF. Written as DNA, the CDR3 is TGTGCCAGCAGCCCTCAGACCGGCTATGGCTACACCTTC.

The chain is built from TRBV11-2 and TRBJ1-1; TRBD1 matches at 8 bases. The CDR3 spans 15 residues. Looked up from germline, CDR1 is SGHAT and CDR2 is FQNNGV. Germline trimming cut 4 bases from V and 1 base from J; bases unmatched to any gene: 5. CDR3 bases: TGTGCCAGCAGCTGGGGGACAGGTAGGAACACTGAAGCTTTCTTT. It yields the protein CASSWGTGRNTEAFF.

This chain uses TRBV30 with TRBJ1-5, with D maybe TRBD1 (6 bases). The CDR3 consists of 13 residues. The V gene's germline CDR1 is GTSNPN and CDR2 SVGIG (reference sequence). The V end lost 2 bases, the J end lost 6 bases, and 11 bases lay between the germline ends. The CDR3 nucleotides are TGTGCCTGGAGTACAGGGTTCGGTCAGCCCCAGCATTTT. It is translated as CAWSTGFGQPQHF.

The sample holds one count of this clone. The chain recombines TRBV7-2 with TRBJ1-1; D is perhaps TRBD1 (5 bases). The germline CDR1 and CDR2 sequences are SGHTA and FQGNSA. Trimming cost V 6 bases and J 6 bases, with 23 bases left between them. The CDR3 consists of 16 residues. CDR3 DNA: TGTGCCAGCAGACTAGGACTGACTGGGGAACAGGCTGAAGCTTTCTTT. It encodes CASRLGLTGEQAEAFF.

The rearrangement links TRBV5-1 to TRBJ1-1, with D uncertain. The germline V gene encodes CDR1 SGHRS and CDR2 YFSETQ. V shed 3 bases and J shed 1 base, with 13 bases lying between them. The CDR3 extends over 15 amino acids. The CDR3 loop reads CASSSSGGSNTEAFF. Written as DNA, the CDR3 is TGCGCCAGCAGCTCGTCGGGAGGATCGAACACTGAAGCTTTCTTT.

Only one count was recorded for this clone. The chain carries TRBV5-1 and TRBJ1-1; the D gene is possibly TRBD1 (5 bases). V shed 0 bases and J shed 1 base, with 13 bases lying between them. The germline V gene encodes CDR1 SGHRS and CDR2 YFSETQ. The CDR3 consists of 16 residues. CDR3 sequence (DNA): TGCGCCAGCAGCTTGGTATCGGGTGGGGCGAACACTGAAGCTTTCTTT. Protein product: CASSLVSGGANTEAFF.

The CDR3 reads CASSAGRDYGYTF. CDR3 DNA: TGTGCCAGCAGCGCCGGACGGGACTATGGCTACACCTTC. J is TRBJ1-2 and V is TRBV5-4; D remains unclear. Germline CDR1 SGHNT, CDR2 YYREEE (reference sequence). The CDR3 covers 13 residues. Trimming pared 4 bases from V and 3 bases from J, leaving 10 bases between. The whole variable domain, remainder taken from reference TRBV5-4 and TRBJ1-2, is ETGVTQSPTHLIKTRGQQVTLRCSSQSGHNTVSWYQQALGQGPQFIFQYYREEENGRGNFPPRFSGLQFPNYSSELNVNALELDDSALYLCASSAGRDYGYTFGSGTRLTVV.

The rearrangement uses TRBV18 and TRBJ2-2, with TRBD2 matching 9 bases. The trim removed 6 bases at V and 4 bases at J, leaving 9 bases unmatched. The CDR3 length is 16 residues. Germline V gives CDR1 KGHSH, CDR2 LQKENI. CDR3 protein: CASSPPGRGGTGELFF. CDR3 nucleotide sequence: TGTGCCAGCTCGCCCCCCGGGCGGGGGGGCACCGGGGAGCTGTTTTTT.

V is TRBV3-1 (or the pseudogene TRBV3-2) and J is TRBJ1-1, with D tentatively TRBD1 (6 bases). Trimming pared 0 bases from V and 7 bases from J, leaving 12 bases between. Germline values: CDR1 LGHDT, CDR2 YNNKEL (reference sequence). The length of the CDR3 is 14 residues. For the CDR3, the DNA is TGTGCCAGCAGCCAAGAAGTACAGGGACATGAAGCTTTCTTT. It codes for CASSQEVQGHEAFF.

The rearrangement joins TRBV7-3 to TRBJ1-1; D remains unclear. The CDR3 has 12 amino acids. V gave up 5 bases and J gave up 1 base, with 5 bases separating them. Looked up from germline, CDR1 is SGHTA and CDR2 is FQGTGA. CDR3 nucleotide sequence: TGTGCCAGCAGCACAGAGAACACTGAAGCTTTCTTT. Its translation: CASSTENTEAFF.

This sequence joins TRBV6-6 and TRBJ2-7; TRBD1 agrees at 7 bases. V lost 0 bases, J lost 5 bases, and 4 bases stayed unmatched. The CDR3 has 14 amino acids. CDR1 MNHNY and CDR2 SVGAGI come from the germline V gene (reference sequence). CDR3 residues: CASSYSQGVNEQYF. In DNA form, the CDR3 reads TGTGCCAGCAGTTACTCCCAGGGGGTCAACGAGCAGTACTTC.

J is TRBJ1-6 and V is TRBV5-6; perhaps TRBD1 as D (5 bases). Trimming removed 4 bases at V and 6 bases at J, with 17 bases between. From germline, CDR1 is SGHDT and CDR2 YYEEEE. The CDR3 length is 16 residues. CDR3 sequence: CASSGTTTGRNSPLHF. For the CDR3, the DNA is TGTGCCAGCAGCGGGACGACAACGGGGCGTAATTCACCCCTCCACTTT.

The chain employs TRBV12-3 or TRBV12-4 and TRBJ2-2; no definite D call. The ends were cut back, 6 bases at V and 4 bases at J, with 9 bases in the middle. The CDR3 consists of 13 residues. The CDR3: CASSPEGTGELFF. CDR3 DNA sequence: TGTGCCAGCAGCCCGGAAGGCACCGGGGAGCTGTTTTTT.

This chain connects TRBV6-5 to TRBJ1-2, with 7 nucleotides matching TRBD1. Germline values: CDR1 MNHEY, CDR2 SVGAGI. The CDR3 is 13 residues long. Trimming removed 7 bases from V and 4 bases from J; junction bases left unmatched: 6. The chain's CDR3 is CASTTRDSYGYTF. The CDR3, as DNA: TGTGCCAGCACCACCCGGGACAGCTATGGCTACACCTTC.

The chain combines TRBV4-3 with TRBJ2-2; 9 bases line up with TRBD1. This CDR3 comprises 17 residues. V shed 2 bases, J shed 4 bases, and the junction held 8 bases outside the gene matches. In germline, CDR1 is LGHNA, CDR2 YSLEER. Here the CDR3 reads CASSQLRTGASTGELFF. The CDR3 region has the DNA TGCGCCAGCAGCCAACTAAGGACAGGGGCCAGCACCGGGGAGCTGTTTTTT.